This TCR beta chain was observed in a study of beta chain features in type 1 diabetes. Study details: Regarding age, gender and cell yields, patients proved similar to healthy donors. General study results and limits: Naive, central memory and Treg TCRB repertoires seemed to resemble each other more closely in patients than they did in healthy donors. Amplification by PCR could prefer shorter templates, with the same effect in patients and controls. HLA influence on TCRB rearrangement stayed unresolved here.

This clone was seen only a few times. What it binds is unknown. The CDR3 totals 14 residues. CDR1 is SQVTM, CDR2 ANQGSEA, per germline. The junction had 4 bases not matched to a gene; V was cut back by 1 base and J by 8 bases. Sequencing targeted expressed TCRB transcripts, as all isolated RNA had been reverse transcribed. Sequenced by immunoSEQ multiplex PCR; TCRdb stores in-frame clones only, minus some. The sample holds 400,000 to 450,000 clones; approximately 14% are singletons and the top ten take approximately 0.035%. Material: naive CD4+ T cells from blood. The rearrangement links TRBV29-1 to TRBJ2-1; 11 positions agree with TRBD2. The origin of this receptor is a man aged 25 to 45 in good health. The CDR3 sequence is CSVEASGGTDEQFF. The CDR3 DNA is TGCAGCGTTGAAGCTAGCGGGGGGACCGATGAGCAGTTCTTC.